These T cell receptor beta chains were read from a single sample in a study of CD4 T cells in relation to SARS-CoV-2 and coronaviruses. Sequencing used immunoSEQ multiplex PCR; TCRdb keeps in-frame clones, though not all of them. The data contain some 65,000 clones, around 86% of them singletons. Specimen: memory CD4+ T cells from PBMCs. The receptors were sampled from a human donor in good health. The CDR3 runs from the conserved cysteine through the conserved F or W. The D gene is left open where the match is weak. The size of a clone is reported for some rows only, either as once, few or many, or as a class for expanded clones.

J: TRBJ1-1; D: .; V: TRBV21-1; size: .; CDR3: CASRLGKGWWNTEAFF; DNA: TGTGCCAGCAGGCTGGGGAAGGGATGGTGGAACACTGAAGCTTTCTTT
J: TRBJ2-3; D: .; V: TRBV30; size: .; CDR3: CAWSVQSDTQYF; DNA: TGTGCCTGGAGTGTACAATCAGATACGCAGTATTTT
J: TRBJ1-1; D: .; V: TRBV29-1; size: .; CDR3: CSVSGGAYTEAFF; DNA: TGCAGCGTCTCTGGAGGGGCGTACACTGAAGCTTTCTTT
J: TRBJ1-1; D: TRBD1; V: TRBV15; size: .; CDR3: CATSGTGQVGTEAFF; DNA: TGTGCCACCAGCGGAACGGGACAGGTTGGCACTGAAGCTTTCTTT
J: TRBJ2-1; D: .; V: TRBV18; size: .; CDR3: CASSPTYNEQFF; DNA: TGTGCCAGCTCACCAACATACAATGAGCAGTTCTTC
J: TRBJ2-6; D: TRBD1; V: TRBV18; size: .; CDR3: CASSTQGVGGANVLTF; DNA: TGTGCCAGCTCAACCCAGGGGGTTGGTGGGGCCAACGTCCTGACTTTC
J: TRBJ2-3; D: .; V: TRBV7-2; size: once; CDR3: CASSTEVTDTQYF; DNA: TGTGCCAGCAGCACGGAAGTCACAGATACGCAGTATTTT
J: TRBJ2-7; D: .; V: TRBV27; size: once; CDR3: CASRGRVSYEQYF; DNA: TGTGCCAGCAGAGGCAGGGTGTCCTACGAGCAGTACTTC
J: TRBJ2-3; D: .; V: TRBV7-8; size: .; CDR3: CASSASQGTDTQYF; DNA: TGTGCCAGCAGCGCTAGCCAGGGGACAGATACGCAGTATTTT
J: TRBJ2-7; D: .; V: TRBV6-5; size: .; CDR3: CASSYSRATYEQYF; DNA: TGTGCCAGCAGTTACTCGAGGGCGACCTACGAGCAGTACTTC
J: TRBJ1-2; D: .; V: TRBV10-3; size: .; CDR3: CAISEFGSYGYTF; DNA: TGTGCCATCAGTGAGTTTGGAAGTTATGGCTACACCTTC
J: TRBJ1-1; D: .; V: TRBV28; size: once; CDR3: CAIKRTALDEAFF; DNA: TGTGCCATTAAAAGGACGGCTTTGGATGAAGCTTTCTTT
J: TRBJ2-6; D: TRBD2; V: TRBV5-4; size: .; CDR3: CASSLGRGGTGANVLTF; DNA: TGTGCCAGCAGCTTGGGACGGGGGGGCACTGGGGCCAACGTCCTGACTTTC
J: TRBJ2-2; D: .; V: TRBV6-4; size: .; CDR3: CASSVTATGELFF; DNA: TGTGCCAGCAGTGTTACAGCCACCGGGGAGCTGTTTTTT
J: TRBJ2-3; D: TRBD2; V: TRBV28; size: .; CDR3: CASRAPRLAGAYTDTQYF; DNA: TGTGCCAGCAGAGCACCCCGCCTAGCGGGGGCCTACACAGATACGCAGTATTTT
J: TRBJ2-7; D: .; V: TRBV7-2; size: few; CDR3: CASSRTGGTYEQYF; DNA: TGTGCCAGCAGCCGGACAGGAGGGACCTACGAGCAGTACTTC
J: TRBJ2-2; D: TRBD1; V: TRBV5-1; size: few; CDR3: CASSGGQAATGELFF; DNA: TGCGCCAGCAGCGGGGGACAGGCGGCCACCGGGGAGCTGTTTTTT
J: TRBJ2-3; D: .; V: TRBV2; size: .; CDR3: CASKRVSEDTQYF; DNA: TGTGCCAGCAAACGGGTGAGCGAGGATACGCAGTATTTT
J: TRBJ2-7; D: .; V: TRBV14; size: .; CDR3: CASSQDIEQYF; DNA: TGTGCCAGCAGCCAAGATATTGAGCAGTACTTC
J: TRBJ2-1; D: .; V: TRBV5-1; size: .; CDR3: CASSVADSYNEQFF; DNA: TGCGCCAGCAGCGTAGCGGACTCCTACAATGAGCAGTTCTTC
J: TRBJ1-1; D: TRBD1; V: TRBV19; size: once; CDR3: CASSIRQGDTEAFF; DNA: TGTGCCAGTAGTATACGGCAGGGGGACACTGAAGCTTTCTTT
J: TRBJ1-5; D: .; V: TRBV18; size: .; CDR3: CASSPGRASNQPQHF; DNA: TGTGCCAGCTCACCAGGTCGGGCTAGCAATCAGCCCCAGCATTTT
J: TRBJ2-2; D: TRBD1; V: TRBV13; size: .; CDR3: CASSHRPGGLRTKNTGELFF; DNA: TGTGCCAGCAGCCACCGTCCAGGGGGCTTACGGACTAAGAACACCGGGGAGCTGTTTTTT
J: TRBJ1-4; D: .; V: TRBV30; size: .; CDR3: CAWSVRGAELFF; DNA: TGTGCCTGGAGTGTACGAGGTGCGGAACTGTTTTTT
J: TRBJ2-3; D: .; V: TRBV7-2; size: .; CDR3: CASSRTDTQYF; DNA: TGTGCCAGCAGCCGCACAGATACGCAGTATTTT
J: TRBJ2-5; D: TRBD2; V: TRBV2; size: .; CDR3: CASSDEGLAGEETQYF; DNA: TGTGCCAGCAGTGATGAGGGACTAGCGGGCGAAGAGACCCAGTACTTC
J: TRBJ2-7; D: .; V: TRBV2; size: .; CDR3: CASSGDARSYEQYF; DNA: TGTGCCAGCAGCGGGGACGCCCGCTCCTACGAGCAGTACTTC
J: TRBJ1-4; D: .; V: TRBV10-3; size: .; CDR3: CAISEQRRGEKLFF; DNA: TGTGCCATCAGTGAACAGAGGAGAGGGGAAAAACTGTTTTTT
J: TRBJ2-7; D: .; V: TRBV28; size: .; CDR3: CASSLGDTTSYEQYF; DNA: TGTGCCAGCAGTTTGGGGGACACTACCTCCTACGAGCAGTACTTC
J: TRBJ1-1; D: TRBD1; V: TRBV30; size: .; CDR3: CAKNRGKNTEAFF; DNA: TGTGCTAAAAACAGGGGGAAAAACACTGAAGCTTTCTTT
J: TRBJ2-2; D: .; V: TRBV7-8; size: .; CDR3: CASSFFGQNTGELFF; DNA: TGTGCCAGCAGCTTCTTCGGGCAGAACACCGGGGAGCTGTTTTTT
J: TRBJ2-7; D: .; V: TRBV30; size: .; CDR3: CAWSVRDPSPEHEQYF; DNA: TGTGCCTGGAGTGTACGCGATCCTTCCCCGGAGCACGAGCAGTACTTC
J: TRBJ2-1; D: .; V: TRBV2; size: .; CDR3: CASSYESQSYNEQFF; DNA: TGTGCCAGCAGTTACGAATCGCAATCCTACAATGAGCAGTTCTTC
J: TRBJ2-2; D: TRBD2; V: TRBV9; size: few; CDR3: CASSAQLATGELFF; DNA: TGTGCCAGCAGCGCCCAACTAGCGACCGGGGAGCTGTTTTTT
J: TRBJ2-7; D: .; V: TRBV2; size: .; CDR3: CASSEAAGAYEQYF; DNA: TGTGCCAGCAGTGAAGCGGCAGGGGCCTACGAGCAGTACTTC
J: TRBJ2-7; D: .; V: TRBV21-1; size: .; CDR3: CASSMVKGDSEKEQYF; DNA: TGTGCCAGCAGCATGGTTAAGGGGGACTCCGAAAAGGAGCAGTACTTC
J: TRBJ1-3; D: .; V: TRBV6-6; size: .; CDR3: CASSYQGSSGNTIYF; DNA: TGTGCCAGCAGTTATCAAGGGTCTTCTGGAAACACCATATATTTT
J: TRBJ2-3; D: TRBD1; V: TRBV7-2; size: once; CDR3: CASSLTGWRTDTQYF; DNA: TGTGCCAGCAGCTTGACAGGGTGGCGCACAGATACGCAGTATTTT
J: TRBJ2-5; D: .; V: TRBV6-2/TRBV6-3; size: .; CDR3: CASSYRVGETQYF; DNA: TGTGCCAGCAGTTACCGGGTCGGGGAGACCCAGTACTTC
J: TRBJ2-2; D: .; V: TRBV7-6; size: .; CDR3: CASSFTGRDTGELFF; DNA: TGTGCCAGCAGCTTTACAGGGAGGGACACCGGGGAGCTGTTTTTT
J: TRBJ2-1; D: .; V: TRBV18; size: .; CDR3: CASRGGTLFNEQFF; DNA: TGTGCCAGTCGGGGCGGGACATTGTTCAATGAGCAGTTCTTC
J: TRBJ2-4; D: .; V: TRBV5-1; size: .; CDR3: CASSRSGDIAKNIQYF; DNA: TGCGCCAGCAGCCGAAGCGGAGATATAGCCAAAAACATTCAGTACTTC
J: TRBJ2-5; D: .; V: TRBV24-1; size: .; CDR3: CATSGMEGEETQYF; DNA: TGTGCCACCAGTGGTATGGAGGGAGAAGAGACCCAGTACTTC
J: TRBJ1-5; D: .; V: TRBV2; size: .; CDR3: CASSVWPGGNQPQHF; DNA: TGTGCCAGCAGTGTATGGCCAGGCGGCAATCAGCCCCAGCATTTT
J: TRBJ2-7; D: TRBD1; V: TRBV28; size: .; CDR3: CASMGQFQSRGPYEQYF; DNA: TGTGCCAGCATGGGACAGTTCCAATCTCGGGGTCCCTACGAGCAGTACTTC
J: TRBJ2-7; D: .; V: TRBV30; size: .; CDR3: CAWSGRPYEQYF; DNA: TGTGCCTGGAGTGGTCGGCCCTACGAGCAGTACTTC
J: TRBJ2-2; D: TRBD1; V: TRBV7-3; size: .; CDR3: CASSLSAGGTGELFF; DNA: TGTGCCAGCAGCTTATCGGCAGGGGGCACCGGGGAGCTGTTTTTT
J: TRBJ1-6; D: .; V: TRBV10-3; size: .; CDR3: CAISESGQRGYYNSPLHF; DNA: TGTGCCATCAGTGAGTCGGGGCAGAGGGGGTACTATAATTCACCCCTCCACTTT
J: TRBJ1-2; D: .; V: TRBV18; size: .; CDR3: CASSPPGASYGYTF; DNA: TGTGCCAGCTCACCACCGGGTGCGAGCTATGGCTACACCTTC
J: TRBJ2-1; D: .; V: TRBV27; size: .; CDR3: CASISDRGKLAGFYNEQFF; DNA: TGTGCCAGTATCTCGGACAGGGGAAAACTAGCGGGATTTTACAATGAGCAGTTCTTC
J: TRBJ1-6; D: .; V: TRBV12-3/TRBV12-4; size: .; CDR3: CASSPQLPSPLHF; DNA: TGTGCCAGCAGCCCTCAATTACCTTCACCCCTCCACTTT
J: TRBJ2-5; D: TRBD2; V: TRBV4-1; size: .; CDR3: CASSQWTSGGGTQYF; DNA: TGCGCCAGCAGCCAGTGGACTAGCGGGGGGGGGACCCAGTACTTC
J: TRBJ2-7; D: .; V: TRBV28; size: .; CDR3: CASSPPSGNSYEQYF; DNA: TGTGCCAGCAGCCCTCCATCCGGGAACTCCTACGAGCAGTACTTC
J: TRBJ2-1; D: .; V: TRBV7-3; size: .; CDR3: CASSSRRASSYNEQFF; DNA: TGTGCCAGCAGCTCCCGTCGGGCGAGCTCCTACAATGAGCAGTTCTTC
J: TRBJ2-3; D: .; V: TRBV19; size: .; CDR3: CASNMRSDTDTQYF; DNA: TGTGCCAGTAATATGAGATCCGACACAGATACGCAGTATTTT